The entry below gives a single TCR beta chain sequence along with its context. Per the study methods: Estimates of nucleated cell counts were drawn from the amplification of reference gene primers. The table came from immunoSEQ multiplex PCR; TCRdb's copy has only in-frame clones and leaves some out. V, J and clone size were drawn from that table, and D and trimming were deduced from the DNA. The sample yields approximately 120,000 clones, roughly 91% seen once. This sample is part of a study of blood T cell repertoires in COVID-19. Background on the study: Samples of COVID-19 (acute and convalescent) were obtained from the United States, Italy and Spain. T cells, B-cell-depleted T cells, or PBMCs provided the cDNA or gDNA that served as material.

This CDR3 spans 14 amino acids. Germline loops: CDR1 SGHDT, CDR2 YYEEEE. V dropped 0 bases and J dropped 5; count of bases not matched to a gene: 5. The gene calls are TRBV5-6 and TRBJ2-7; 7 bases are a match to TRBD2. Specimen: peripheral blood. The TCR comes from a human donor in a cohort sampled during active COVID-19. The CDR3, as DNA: TGTGCCAGCAGCTTGGGACTAGCTACCGACGAGCAGTACTTC. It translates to CASSLGLATDEQYF.